One and the same sample provided the 3 T cell receptor beta chains below, sequenced in a study of beta chain features in type 1 diabetes. As every portion of the isolated RNA was reverse transcribed, the sequencing read expressed TCRB transcripts. Profiling relied on immunoSEQ multiplex PCR, and the TCRdb table lists in-frame clones only, not all of them. The sample gives under 250,000 clones, approximately 15% of which show up once; 0.019% is in the top ten. Findings and caveats of the study: Patients with Type 1 diabetes showed moderately but significantly shorter TCRB CDR3s in all four CD4+ subsets.

Their antigens remain unidentified. Sequencing was performed on naive CD4+ T cells from blood. The receptors derive from a man in his thirties or forties with type 1 diabetes.

This clone has a single count. V usage is TRBV11-3 and J usage is TRBJ2-3, with D tentatively TRBD1 (5 bases). V was trimmed by 0 bases and J by 1 base, leaving 8 bases between them. Germline loops: CDR1 SGHNT, CDR2 YENEEA. The CDR3 is 15 residues long. Here the CDR3 reads CASSLDGRGTDTQYF. CDR3 DNA: TGTGCCAGCAGCTTAGACGGCAGGGGCACAGATACGCAGTATTTT. Combining the CDR3 with reference TRBV11-3 and TRBJ2-3 gives the whole variable domain EAGVVQSPRYKIIEKKQPVAFWCNPISGHNTLYWYLQNLGQGPELLIRYENEEAVDDSQLPKDRFSAERLKGVDSTLKIQPAELGDSAVYLCASSLDGRGTDTQYFGPGTRLTVL.

This clone was observed a few times. The V gene is TRBV6-5, the J gene TRBJ2-7, with D uncertain. The CDR3 has 13 residues. The germline V gene encodes CDR1 MNHEY and CDR2 SVGAGI. V lost 7 bases to trimming and J lost 2 bases, with 12 bases between them. The CDR3 loop is CASIGGYPYEQYF. The CDR3 DNA reads TGTGCCAGCATAGGCGGTTACCCCTACGAGCAGTACTTC.

This clone was counted a few times. This chain connects TRBV29-1 to TRBJ2-5; 10 nucleotides align to TRBD1. The CDR3 covers 13 residues. CDR1 is SQVTM and CDR2 is ANQGSEA in the germline V gene. J gave up 5 bases and V 7 bases, and 7 bases lay outside the gene matches. CDR3 in amino acids: CSARQGAGETQYF. The CDR3 DNA sequence: TGCAGCGCACGACAGGGGGCGGGGGAGACCCAGTACTTC. The full variable domain, its missing parts supplied by reference TRBV29-1 and TRBJ2-5, is SAVISQKPSRDICQRGTSLTIQCQVDSQVTMMFWYRQQPGQSLTLIATANQGSEATYESGFVIDKFPISRPNLTFSTLTVSNMSPEDSSIYLCSARQGAGETQYFGPGTRLLVL.